The 8 T cell receptor beta chains in this list originate from one sample, sequenced in a study of graft-versus-host responses after intestinal transplantation. These receptors' targets are unknown. Sequenced by immunoSEQ multiplex PCR; TCRdb stores in-frame clones only, minus some. The sample records about 89,000 clones, around nine tenths being singletons. The sample in question was unstimulated CD4+ T cells sorted from spleen or lymph node cells, obtained before intestinal transplant. The source is a human donor who received an intestinal transplant.

The chain uses TRBV5-4 and TRBJ2-5, with 7 nucleotides matching TRBD2. The DNA matches TRBJ2-7 better at its end, which makes the J call doubtful. CDR3 length: 14 amino acids. The germline gives CDR1 SGHNT, CDR2 YYREEE (reference sequence). The chain's CDR3 is CASSSPSGSYEQYF. Written as DNA, the CDR3 is TGTGCCAGCAGCTCACCTAGCGGCTCCTACGAGCAGTACTTC.

The rearrangement joins TRBV30 to TRBJ2-1, with 7 bases lining up with TRBD2. The CDR3 contains 13 residues. Per the germline V gene, CDR1 is GTSNPN and CDR2 is SVGIG (reference sequence). V shed 4 bases and J 7 bases; nucleotides not matched to a gene: 7. DNA for the CDR3: TGTGCCTGGACTGCGGGAGATTATAATGAGCAGTTCTTC. Translated: CAWTAGDYNEQFF. Filled out from reference TRBV30 and TRBJ2-1, the complete variable domain reads SQTIHQWPATLVQPVGSPLSLECTVEGTSNPNLYWYRQAAGRGLQLLFYSVGIGQISSEVPQNLSASRPQDRQFILSSKKLLLSDSGFYLCAWTAGDYNEQFFGPGTRLTVL.

This chain connects TRBV6-5 to TRBJ2-7; the D gene is possibly TRBD1 (5 bases). V dropped 6 bases and J dropped 0 bases, with 15 bases sitting between them. CDR1 and CDR2 (germline): MNHEY, SVGAGI. This CDR3 spans 15 amino acids. This CDR3 reads CASSLQASPSYEQYF. The CDR3 coding sequence is TGTGCCAGCAGCCTACAGGCTTCTCCCTCCTACGAGCAGTACTTC.

The chain has TRBV5-1 and TRBJ2-7, with D maybe TRBD2 (7 bases). The ends were cut back, 3 bases at V and 5 bases at J, with 12 bases in the middle. The CDR3 covers 13 residues. The germline V gene encodes CDR1 SGHRS and CDR2 YFSETQ. CDR3 sequence (DNA): TGCGCCAGCAGCTCGTGGGGGGGCGACGAGCAGTACTTC. It codes for CASSSWGGDEQYF.

The rearrangement uses TRBV5-1 and TRBJ2-1; the match to TRBD2 covers 8 bases. This CDR3 is built from 20 residues. V trimming: 1 base; J trimming: 2 bases; junction bases outside the gene matches: 17. Germline-derived CDR1 and CDR2 are SGHRS and YFSETQ. The DNA for the CDR3 is TGCGCCAGCAGCTTGACGGGGCGACCTTCTAGCGGGTCCACCTACAATGAGCAGTTCTTC. Encoded protein: CASSLTGRPSSGSTYNEQFF.

The chain combines TRBV4-1 with TRBJ2-7; 8 nucleotides line up with TRBD1. The CDR3 length is 16 residues. Germline CDR1 reads MGHRA; CDR2 reads YSYEKL. With V trimmed by 2 bases and J by 2 bases, 8 bases remained unmatched. This CDR3 is CASSQRLTGAPYEQYF. DNA for the CDR3: TGCGCCAGCAGCCAACGCTTGACAGGGGCCCCCTACGAGCAGTACTTC.

This chain connects TRBV5-4 to TRBJ2-2; D gene unclear. Trimming pared 3 bases from V and 5 bases from J, leaving 11 bases between. This CDR3 has 14 residues. Germline V gene data show CDR1 as SGHNT and CDR2 as YYREEE (reference sequence). In DNA form, the CDR3 reads TGTGCCAGCAGCTACAAAACCGGGACCGGGGAGCTGTTTTTT. Encoded protein: CASSYKTGTGELFF.

This clone was seen a few times. The V and J genes are TRBV5-1 and TRBJ1-2; no definite D call. CDR3 length equals 14 residues. The V end was cut by 2 bases, the J end by 8 bases, with 16 bases between. Germline V lookup: CDR1 SGHRS, CDR2 YFSETQ. This chain's CDR3 is CASSFTLDGSGYTF. The CDR3 coding sequence is TGCGCCAGCAGCTTCACCTTGGACGGGTCGGGCTACACCTTC.